Listed below are T cell receptor beta chains from one sample, sequenced in a study of Tregs in tolerant kidney transplant recipients. This table comes from immunoSEQ multiplex PCR, and its TCRdb copy is limited to in-frame clones, with some not included. The data hold some 66,000 clones, with roughly 89% observed a single time. The sample consisted of CD8+ T cells from blood, taken before the transplant. These receptors were obtained from a human donor who received a combined kidney and bone marrow transplant. The CDR3 runs from the conserved cysteine through the conserved F or W. D genes are given only for firm matches. Only part of the rows carry a size: once, few, many, or a class if the clone is expanded.

>TRBJ1-1|-|TRBV29-1|-
TGCAGCGTTGAAGATTGGGGCGGGAACACTGAAGCTTTCTTT
CSVEDWGGNTEAFF
>TRBJ2-5|-|TRBV13|-
TGTGCCAGCAGCTCCCTGGAGGGAGAGACCCAGTACTTC
CASSSLEGETQYF
>TRBJ2-7|TRBD2|TRBV6-6|-
TGTGCCAGCAGTTACTCGACACTAGCGGAGGGGTACGAGCAGTACTTC
CASSYSTLAEGYEQYF
>TRBJ2-1|TRBD1|TRBV6-1|-
TGTGCCAGCAGTGACCCAGCCCCCCGGGACAGGGCGGACAATGAGCAGTTCTTC
CASSDPAPRDRADNEQFF
>TRBJ2-3|TRBD2|TRBV28|-
TGTGCCAGCAGTCTTCTAGCGGGGGGCCTAGATACGCAGTATTTT
CASSLLAGGLDTQYF
>TRBJ2-1|-|TRBV7-8|-
TGTGCCAGCAGCTCGGGTGAGCAGTTCTTC
CASSSGEQFF
>TRBJ1-1|TRBD1|TRBV7-9|-
TGTGCCAGCAGCATAGGACAGGGTATCACTGAAGCTTTCTTT
CASSIGQGITEAFF
>TRBJ2-7|TRBD1|TRBV27|-
TGTGCCAGCAGTTTAAAGGGACAGGGCTCCTACGAGCAGTACTTC
CASSLKGQGSYEQYF
>TRBJ1-1|TRBD1|TRBV27|-
TGTGCCAGCAGTTTTTTGGACAGGGGGCACACTGAAGCTTTCTTT
CASSFLDRGHTEAFF
>TRBJ2-7|TRBD1|TRBV29-1|-
TGCAGCGTTGTTTCTCGGGACAGGGGTTACGAGCAGTACTTC
CSVVSRDRGYEQYF
>TRBJ1-1|TRBD1|TRBV4-1|-
TGCGCCAGCAGCCGACAGGGGTACACTGAAGCTTTCTTT
CASSRQGYTEAFF
>TRBJ1-6|-|TRBV9|-
TGTGCCAGCAGCGCCCACTCGAGGAGGGGAAATAATTCCCCCCTCCACTTT
CASSAHSRRGNNSPLHF
>TRBJ2-3|TRBD2|TRBV30|-
TGTGCCTTTAACGGCGGGGGGGCAGGGGTTTCGGATACGCAGTATTTT
CAFNGGGAGVSDTQYF
>TRBJ1-2|-|TRBV29-1|-
TGCAGCGTCCCCGAGAGTGTGCATCTTGGCTACACCTTC
CSVPESVHLGYTF
>TRBJ1-6|-|TRBV27|-
TGTGCCAGCAGTTATTACGGGGGGTATAATTCACCCCTCCACTTT
CASSYYGGYNSPLHF
>TRBJ1-6|-|TRBV7-8|-
TGTGCCAGCAGCTTAGCGCTGAGGGTGGACAGAGAGAATTCCCCCCTCCACTTT
CASSLALRVDRENSPLHF
>TRBJ2-7|TRBD2|TRBV4-1|-
TGCGCCAGCAGCCAGGGACTCCAACTAGCGGGTGAGCAGTACTTC
CASSQGLQLAGEQYF
>TRBJ2-7|-|TRBV7-9|-
TGTGCCAGCAGCTTAGCGGGCGGGACAGTGTCCTACGAGCAGTACTTC
CASSLAGGTVSYEQYF
>TRBJ1-2|-|TRBV9|-
TGTGCCAGCAGCGTAGGGGGCGGTACTAGCAACTATGGCTACACCTTC
CASSVGGGTSNYGYTF
>TRBJ2-1|-|TRBV5-4|-
TGTGCCAGCGACGATGGGGTCGGCGGGGATGAGCAGTTCTTC
CASDDGVGGDEQFF
>TRBJ2-2|TRBD2|TRBV28|-
TGTGCCAGCAGTCTACTAAAGGTAGCGGGGAACACCGGGGAGCTGTTTTTT
CASSLLKVAGNTGELFF
>TRBJ2-7|-|TRBV18|-
TGTGCCAGCTCGCATAACGAACAGAAGCAGTACTTC
CASSHNEQKQYF
>TRBJ2-2|-|TRBV19|-
TGTGCCAGTAGTTTTCTGAACACCGGGGAGCTGTTTTTT
CASSFLNTGELFF
>TRBJ2-7|-|TRBV7-6|-
TGTGCCAGCAGCGCCTCGACAGGCGACTCCTACGAGCAGTACTTC
CASSASTGDSYEQYF
>TRBJ2-7|-|TRBV4-2|-
TGTGCCAGCAGCCAAGATTGGGGCACAGGGAACGAGCAGTACTTC
CASSQDWGTGNEQYF
>TRBJ2-7|TRBD2|TRBV28|once
TGTGCCAGCACCCCAACAGGCGGGGGGTCCTACGAGCAGTACTTC
CASTPTGGGSYEQYF
>TRBJ2-1|TRBD2|TRBV27|-
TGTGCCAGCAGTACTATAGCGGGGCCAACCTACAATGAGCAGTTCTTC
CASSTIAGPTYNEQFF
>TRBJ1-4|TRBD1|TRBV4-1|-
TGCGCCAGCAGCTATAAAATCGGGACAGGGAATGAAAAACTGTTTTTT
CASSYKIGTGNEKLFF
>TRBJ2-1|TRBD2|TRBV15|-
TGTGCCACCAGCAGAGACTACGGGGGGGCTCGGAATGAGCAGTTCTTC
CATSRDYGGARNEQFF
>TRBJ1-3|-|TRBV19|-
TGTGCCAGTAGTATAGAAATGTACTTCTCTGGAAACACCATATATTTT
CASSIEMYFSGNTIYF
>TRBJ1-3|-|TRBV9|once
TGTGCCAGCAGCGTAGCGGTCCGCCCCGCGTCCTCTGGAAACACCATATATTTT
CASSVAVRPASSGNTIYF
>TRBJ1-1|-|TRBV27|-
TGTGCCAGCAGTTTGGGCGGGGGGAGCACTGAAGCTTTCTTT
CASSLGGGSTEAFF
>TRBJ2-7|-|TRBV10-3|few
TGTGCCATCAGTGAGTCGGCAAGAACCTACGAGCAGTACTTC
CAISESARTYEQYF
>TRBJ1-1|TRBD1|TRBV6-1|-
TGTGCCAGCAGTGAAGCGAAGTTCAGGGGGACCACTGAAGCTTTCTTT
CASSEAKFRGTTEAFF
>TRBJ2-7|TRBD2|TRBV7-9|-
TGTGCCAGCAGCTTAGCCGGGACTAGCTCCATCGAGCAGTACTTC
CASSLAGTSSIEQYF
>TRBJ2-1|-|TRBV19|-
TGTGCCAGTACTGAGTACAATGAGCAGTTCTTC
CASTEYNEQFF
>TRBJ2-1|-|TRBV27|-
TGTGCCAGCTCCTCGCGCAGGCGCCCATACAATGAGCAGTTCTTC
CASSSRRRPYNEQFF
>TRBJ2-1|TRBD2|TRBV7-6|-
TGTGCCAGCAGCTTAGGGGGACTAGCCCTGTTCTTC
CASSLGGLALFF
>TRBJ2-7|TRBD1|TRBV29-1|-
TGCAGCGTTGAAAATGTGGGACAGGGGGCCTACGAGCAGTACTTC
CSVENVGQGAYEQYF
>TRBJ2-3|-|TRBV7-8|-
TGTGCCAGCAGCTTAGGACCAATTAGTCCCGGGGATACGCAGTATTTT
CASSLGPISPGDTQYF
>TRBJ2-3|-|TRBV7-9|-
TGTGCCAGCAGCTTTGGCCAGGCCCTGGATACGCAGTATTTT
CASSFGQALDTQYF
>TRBJ1-3|-|TRBV29-1|-
TGCAGCGTTGGAGAGGGGAGCACCATATATTTT
CSVGEGSTIYF
>TRBJ1-3|-|TRBV4-1|-
TGCGCCAGCAGCCCGGCGAGGGCCAACTCTGGAAACACCATATATTTT
CASSPARANSGNTIYF
>TRBJ1-2|-|TRBV9|-
TGTGCCAGCAGCGTAGCAGGATTGGTGGACTATGGCTACACCTTC
CASSVAGLVDYGYTF
>TRBJ1-1|-|TRBV6-6|-
TGTGCCAGCAGTTACTTAGGGGTGAACACTGAAGCTTTCTTT
CASSYLGVNTEAFF
>TRBJ2-2|TRBD2|TRBV9|-
TGTGCCAGCAGCTCCCGGACTAGCGGCTACACCGGGGAGCTGTTTTTT
CASSSRTSGYTGELFF
>TRBJ2-7|-|TRBV7-9|-
TGTGCCAGCAGCTTACCGGGAGACGCCTACGAGCAGTACTTC
CASSLPGDAYEQYF
>TRBJ1-2|TRBD1|TRBV19|-
TGTGCCAGTAGTGAGGGGGCGTATGGCTACACCTTC
CASSEGAYGYTF
>TRBJ2-7|TRBD1|TRBV4-1|-
TGCGCCAGCAGCATGAAGGAAGGACAGGGGATATCCTACGAGCAGTACTTC
CASSMKEGQGISYEQYF
>TRBJ1-4|-|TRBV10-2|once
TGCGCCAGCAGTGAGAAGAGAGTGAGTACTGCAACTAATGAAAAACTGTTTTTT
CASSEKRVSTATNEKLFF
>TRBJ1-2|TRBD1|TRBV9|-
TGTGCCAGCAGCGTAGGGCAGGGGGCAGACTATGGCTACACCTTC
CASSVGQGADYGYTF
>TRBJ2-3|-|TRBV7-9|-
TGTGCCAGCAGCTTAGCTAGTGGGGGGGCTAGCACAGATACGCAGTATTTT
CASSLASGGASTDTQYF
>TRBJ1-4|TRBD1|TRBV2|-
TGTGCCAGCTTTCACAGGGGTGAATATGAAAAACTGTTTTTT
CASFHRGEYEKLFF